The 10 T cell receptor beta chains reported below all come from one sample, sequenced in a study of T cell clonotyping in hematopoietic cell transplantation. The protocol was immunoSEQ multiplex PCR, while the TCRdb copy is restricted to in-frame clones and leaves out a portion. The repertoire holds 11,000 to 15,000 clones, with under 90% as singletons. The sample here was PBMCs, taken 100 days after allogeneic stem cell transplant. The receptor set was obtained from a male patient between 45 and 59 years old who had an allogeneic stem cell transplant from an unrelated donor, so T cells may come from the graft donor. Some clones in this sample may be carry-over from other donors' samples.

CDR3 sequence: CASSPVGGDYGYTF. DNA for the CDR3: TGTGCCAGCAGCCCGGTCGGGGGGGACTATGGCTACACCTTC. This chain uses TRBV4-2 with TRBJ1-2; D might be TRBD1 (5 bases). V was clipped by 4 bases and J by 3 bases, with 12 bases between them. Germline V gene lookup returns CDR1 LGHNA and CDR2 YNFKEQ. The CDR3 covers 14 residues.

V gene TRBV11-3 combines with J gene TRBJ2-1; unclear D gene. The germline V gene has CDR1 SGHNT and CDR2 YENEEA. Trimming cost V 1 base and J 10 bases, with 11 bases left between them. The CDR3 extends over 13 amino acids. The CDR3 reads CASSLVTLGEQFF. The DNA for the CDR3 is TGTGCCAGCAGCTTAGTCACTCTAGGGGAGCAGTTCTTC.

The rearrangement joins TRBV5-1 to TRBJ2-5; no reliable D call. The CDR3 consists of 13 residues. CDR1 and CDR2 from the germline V gene are SGHRS and YFSETQ. V was clipped by 0 bases and J by 4 bases, with 7 bases between them. The DNA of the CDR3 is TGCGCCAGCAGCTTGGAAGGCGGAGAGACCCAGTACTTC. Translating gives CASSLEGGETQYF.

The chain has TRBV9 and TRBJ1-5, with a possible D match to TRBD1 (5 bases). Trimming shortened V by 2 bases and J by 13 bases, and 7 bases separated the two germline ends. This CDR3 has 10 residues. Germline assignment: CDR1 SGDLS and CDR2 YYNGEE. CDR3 region: CASSVGGQHF. The CDR3 nucleotides read TGTGCCAGCAGCGTGGGGGGTCAGCATTTT.

The chain is built from TRBV14 and TRBJ2-3; TRBD2 matches 8 bases. Germline lookup yields CDR1 SGHDN and CDR2 FVKESK. Trimming cost V 4 bases and J 10 bases; bases outside gene matches: 10. The CDR3 runs to 14 residues. The chain's CDR3 is CASSPIGRDVAQYF. Here the CDR3 DNA reads TGTGCCAGCAGCCCCATCGGGAGGGACGTTGCGCAGTATTTT.

The J gene is TRBJ1-2, the V gene TRBV4-1, with D perhaps matching TRBD1 (5 bases). Trimming shortened V by 0 bases and J by 6 bases, and 20 bases separated the two germline ends. Germline CDR1 reads MGHRA; CDR2 reads YSYEKL. This CDR3 is 17 amino acids long. The CDR3: CASSQDPGTGLSHGYTF. In DNA, the CDR3 is TGCGCCAGCAGCCAAGATCCGGGGACGGGTCTTTCGCATGGCTACACCTTC.

This clone rates as medium-sized. The chain has TRBV10-2 and TRBJ2-1; unclear D gene. V was shortened by 6 bases and J by 9 bases, with 9 bases between the two germline ends. The CDR3 contains 11 residues. The germline CDR1 and CDR2 sequences are WSHSY and SAAADI. The chain's CDR3 is CASSLSGEQFF. In nucleotides, the CDR3 is TGCGCCAGCAGCCTATCCGGTGAGCAGTTCTTC.

This clone occurred once. This rearrangement joins TRBV29-1 to TRBJ2-7; possible D gene TRBD1, 6 bases. V was cut by 8 bases and J by 3 bases, with 11 bases left in between. The CDR3 spans 11 residues. CDR1 and CDR2 (germline): SQVTM, ANQGSEA. The CDR3 nucleotides are TGCAGCTCACGGACAGACTACGAGCAGTACTTC. Translated: CSSRTDYEQYF.

The chain couples TRBV5-1 to TRBJ2-3; 9 bases fit TRBD2. The CDR3 runs to 17 residues. V was clipped by 1 base and J by 4 bases; unmatched bases: 10. The V gene's germline CDR1 is SGHRS and CDR2 YFSETQ. In nucleotides, the CDR3 is TGCGCCAGCAGCTTGTCCCCGCCTAGCGGGACCCCAGATACGCAGTATTTT. It encodes CASSLSPPSGTPDTQYF. The full variable domain, rest sourced from reference TRBV5-1 and TRBJ2-3, is KAGVTQTPRYLIKTRGQQVTLSCSPISGHRSVSWYQQTPGQGLQFLFEYFSETQRNKGNFPGRFSGRQFSNSRSEMNVSTLELGDSALYLCASSLSPPSGTPDTQYFGPGTRLTVL.

The J gene is TRBJ2-5, the V gene TRBV5-1; D unclear. Germline CDR1 and CDR2: SGHRS and YFSETQ. The CDR3 consists of 13 residues. Trimming removed 1 base from V and 0 bases from J, with 4 bases in between. CDR3 residues: CASSLYNQETQYF. CDR3 nucleotides: TGCGCCAGCAGCTTGTACAACCAAGAGACCCAGTACTTC.